This TCR beta chain originates from a study of T cells in Graves' hyperthyroidism and ophthalmopathy. It was RNA transcripts that yielded the amplified TCR beta CDR3 regions. An initial round of RT-PCR targeting the TCR CDR3 relied on the HTBI primer set. TCRdb re-derived calls from the multiplex PCR reads in MiXCR, one entry per CDR3 protein. The table lists around 690,000 distinct CDR3 sequences, 15% to 20% of them singletons. Stable disease denoted Graves' hyperthyroidism without ophthalmopathy progression within 18 months. This clonotype was recorded at least ten times. Germline-derived CDR1 and CDR2 are MDHEN and SYDVKM. V dropped 4 bases and J dropped 0; count of bases not matched to a gene: 12. This CDR3 comprises 17 residues.

This chain connects TRBV28 to TRBJ2-7; 7 positions match TRBD2. This TCR was sampled from a man aged 45-60 years with Graves' hyperthyroidism. Sequences were obtained from blood. The CDR3 DNA sequence: TGTGCCAGCAGTTCCTCCGGGCTAGCGGAGCGCTCCTACGAGCAGTACTTC. Amino acids: CASSSSGLAERSYEQYF.